This TCR beta chain was retrieved from a study of blood T cell repertoires in COVID-19. Looking at the study overall: Samples taken during acute and convalescent COVID-19 were collected in the United States, Italy and Spain. In each case, the material was cDNA or gDNA derived from T cells, B-cell-depleted T cells, or PBMCs.

The CDR3 extends over 12 amino acids. Per the germline V gene, CDR1 is SGHAT and CDR2 is FQNNGV. Per the original methods: Reference gene primer amplification in the assay estimated nucleated cell counts. TCRdb's copy holds only in-frame clones and misses some; the assay was immunoSEQ multiplex PCR. The V and J calls and clone size come from that table; D and trimming were worked out from the DNA. The repertoire holds approximately 90,000 clones, with around nine tenths as singletons. This chain uses TRBV11-2 with TRBJ1-3, with 7 bases fitting TRBD1. The sequence was collected from a man between 60 and 75 years old with acute or convalescent COVID-19. Material: peripheral blood. CDR3 sequence: CATGKSGNTIYF. The CDR3, as DNA: TGTGCGACAGGGAAGTCTGGAAACACCATATATTTT.